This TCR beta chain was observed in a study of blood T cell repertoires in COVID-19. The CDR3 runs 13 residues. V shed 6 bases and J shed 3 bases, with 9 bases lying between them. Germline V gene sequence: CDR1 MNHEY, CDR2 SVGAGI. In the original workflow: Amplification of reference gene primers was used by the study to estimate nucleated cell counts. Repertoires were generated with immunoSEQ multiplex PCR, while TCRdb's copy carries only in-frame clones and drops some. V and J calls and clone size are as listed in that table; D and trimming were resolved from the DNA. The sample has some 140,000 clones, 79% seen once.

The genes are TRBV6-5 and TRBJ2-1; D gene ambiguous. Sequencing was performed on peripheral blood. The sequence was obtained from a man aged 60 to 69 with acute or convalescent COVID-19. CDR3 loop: CASRSPGYNEQFF. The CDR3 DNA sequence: TGTGCCAGCAGGTCCCCAGGCTACAATGAGCAGTTCTTC.